This T cell receptor (beta chain) is from a study of T cells after yellow fever vaccination. On the study more broadly: Those fractions that held only low numbers of cells were prepared using the SMART-Seq v4 Ultra Low Input RNA kit.

The authors made TCR cDNA by 5'RACE template switching, adding a universal primer site and UMIs. Via MiXCR, TCRdb re-called the 5' RACE reads, giving one row per CDR3 protein. The sample carries under 400,000 distinct CDR3 sequences, around 13% recorded once. Study-level findings and limits: From the bulk population, abundant clonotypes could contaminate and appear within FACS-sorted repertoires. When the response was secondary, it was weaker but reached its peak faster, day 5 versus 15.

In regard to this clonotype: Its antigen is as yet unknown.

This CDR3 region has 18 residues. With V trimmed by 5 bases and J by 9 bases, 17 bases remained unmatched. Germline V gene data show CDR1 as SGHAT and CDR2 as FQDESV (reference sequence). This sequence was found in a man aged 18 to 29 who received the YFV17D yellow fever vaccine. The V call is TRBV11-1, the J call TRBJ1-6; the match to TRBD1 covers 9 bases. The sample consisted of CD4+ T cells sorted from PBMCs, taken 15 days after the yellow fever booster vaccination. The chain's CDR3 is CASSELTGGNFFGSPLHF. For the CDR3, the DNA is TGTGCCAGCAGCGAGCTGACAGGGGGGAATTTTTTTGGTTCACCCCTCCACTTT.